At least ten counts were recorded for the clone carrying this T cell receptor beta chain. Its target is unknown. These data are taken from a study of T cells after yellow fever vaccination. As for the study in general: Fractions with few cells were prepared using SMART-Seq v4 Ultra Low Input. General study results and limits: Shared CD4/CD8 clonotypes were a small share, likely from convergent recombination.

TCRdb reprocessed the 5' RACE reads via MiXCR and lists one record per CDR3 protein. The sample holds 110,000 to 150,000 distinct CDR3 sequences, under 7% seen once. The V gene end was trimmed by 2 bases and the J gene end by 4 bases; junction bases not matched to a gene: 10. Germline assignment: CDR1 DFQATT and CDR2 SNEGSKA (reference sequence). The CDR3 totals 16 residues. The TCR comes from a man aged 25 to 40 who received the YFV17D yellow fever vaccine. The chain links TRBV20-1 to TRBJ2-1; 8 positions agree with TRBD2. The source material was CD4+ T cells sorted from PBMCs, sampled 10 days after the yellow fever booster vaccination. CDR3 region: CSARRWDSGAYNEQFF. For the CDR3, the DNA is TGCAGTGCTAGAAGATGGGATAGCGGGGCATACAATGAGCAGTTCTTC.